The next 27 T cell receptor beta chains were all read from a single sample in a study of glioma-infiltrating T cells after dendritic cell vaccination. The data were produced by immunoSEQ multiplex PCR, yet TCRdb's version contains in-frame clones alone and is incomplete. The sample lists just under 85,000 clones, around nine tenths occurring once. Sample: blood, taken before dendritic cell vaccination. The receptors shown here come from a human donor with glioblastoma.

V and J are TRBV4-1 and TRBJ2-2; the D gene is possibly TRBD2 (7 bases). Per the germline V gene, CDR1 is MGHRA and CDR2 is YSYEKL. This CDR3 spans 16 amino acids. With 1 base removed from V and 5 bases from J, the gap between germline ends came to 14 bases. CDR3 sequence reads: CASSQGRGGRTGELFF. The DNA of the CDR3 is TGCGCCAGCAGCCAAGGAAGGGGGGGGAGAACCGGGGAGCTGTTTTTT.

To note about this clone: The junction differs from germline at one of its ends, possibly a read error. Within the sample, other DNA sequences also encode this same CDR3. CDR3 coding DNA: TGCGCCAGCTGCTCCGGGACAGCAAATTCCCCCCTCCACTTT. Amino acids: CASCSGTANSPLHF. The chain links TRBV5-1 to TRBJ1-6; 7 nucleotides align to TRBD1. The CDR3 is 14 amino acids. The germline V gene encodes CDR1 SGHRS and CDR2 YFSETQ.

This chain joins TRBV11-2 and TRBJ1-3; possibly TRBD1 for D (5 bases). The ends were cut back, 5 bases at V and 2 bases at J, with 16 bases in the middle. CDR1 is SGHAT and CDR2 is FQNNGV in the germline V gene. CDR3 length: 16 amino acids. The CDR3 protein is CASSPLLWGAGNTIYF. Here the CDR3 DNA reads TGTGCCAGCAGCCCACTTTTGTGGGGGGCTGGAAACACCATATATTTT.

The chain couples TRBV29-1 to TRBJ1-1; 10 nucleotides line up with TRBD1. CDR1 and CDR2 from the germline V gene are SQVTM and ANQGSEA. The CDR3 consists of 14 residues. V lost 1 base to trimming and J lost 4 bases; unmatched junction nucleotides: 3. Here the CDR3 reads CSVEGQGAGTEAFF. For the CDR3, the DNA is TGCAGCGTTGAAGGACAGGGGGCAGGCACTGAAGCTTTCTTT.

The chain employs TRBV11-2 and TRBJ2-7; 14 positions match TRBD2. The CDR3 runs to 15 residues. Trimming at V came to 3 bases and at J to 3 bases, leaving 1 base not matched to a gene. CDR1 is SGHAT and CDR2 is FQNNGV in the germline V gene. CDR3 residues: CASSLGLAGVYEQYF. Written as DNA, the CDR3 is TGTGCCAGCAGCTTGGGACTAGCGGGAGTCTACGAGCAGTACTTC.

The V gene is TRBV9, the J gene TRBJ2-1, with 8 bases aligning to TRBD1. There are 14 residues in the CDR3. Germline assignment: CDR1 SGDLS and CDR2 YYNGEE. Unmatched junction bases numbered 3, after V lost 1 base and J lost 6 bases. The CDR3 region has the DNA TGTGCCAGCAGCGTACAGGGGGCGGGCAATGAGCAGTTCTTC. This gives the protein CASSVQGAGNEQFF.

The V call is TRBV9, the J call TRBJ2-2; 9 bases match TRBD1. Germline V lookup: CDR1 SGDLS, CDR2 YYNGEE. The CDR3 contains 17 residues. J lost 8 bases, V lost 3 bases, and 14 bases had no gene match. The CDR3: CASSEPLDRGPTGELFF. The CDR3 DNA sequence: TGTGCCAGCAGCGAACCGTTGGACAGGGGCCCGACGGGGGAGCTGTTTTTT.

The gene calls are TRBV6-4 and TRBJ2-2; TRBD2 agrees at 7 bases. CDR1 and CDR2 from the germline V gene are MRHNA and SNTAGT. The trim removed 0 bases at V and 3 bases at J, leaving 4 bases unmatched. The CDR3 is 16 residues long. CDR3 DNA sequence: TGTGCCAGCAGTGACTCCAGCGGGATGGACACCGGGGAGCTGTTTTTT. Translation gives CASSDSSGMDTGELFF.

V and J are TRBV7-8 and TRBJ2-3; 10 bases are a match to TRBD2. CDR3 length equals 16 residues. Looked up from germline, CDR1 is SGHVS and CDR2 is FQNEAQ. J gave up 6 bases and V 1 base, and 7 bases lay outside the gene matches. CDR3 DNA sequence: TGTGCCAGCAGCTTAGGTCTAGCGGGAGCAGGGGATACGCAGTATTTT. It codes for CASSLGLAGAGDTQYF.

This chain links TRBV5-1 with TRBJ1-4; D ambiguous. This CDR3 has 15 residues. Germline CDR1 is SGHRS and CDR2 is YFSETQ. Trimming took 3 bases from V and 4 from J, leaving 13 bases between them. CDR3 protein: CASSYVSGLNEKLFF. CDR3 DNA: TGCGCCAGCAGCTACGTGTCCGGACTTAATGAAAAACTGTTTTTT.

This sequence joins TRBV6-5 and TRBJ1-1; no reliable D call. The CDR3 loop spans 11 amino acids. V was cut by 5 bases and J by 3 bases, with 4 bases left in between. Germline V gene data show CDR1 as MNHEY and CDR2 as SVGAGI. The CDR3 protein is CASSPDTEAFF. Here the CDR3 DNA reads TGTGCCAGCAGTCCGGACACTGAAGCTTTCTTT.

The CDR3 protein is CASSRGRDTQYF. CDR3 in DNA: TGTGCCAGCAGTCGAGGCAGAGATACGCAGTATTTT. V gene TRBV5-4 combines with J gene TRBJ2-3, with unresolved D. The length of the CDR3 is 12 residues. In germline, CDR1 is SGHNT, CDR2 YYREEE (reference sequence). V was shortened by 5 bases and J by 5 bases, with 9 bases between the two germline ends.

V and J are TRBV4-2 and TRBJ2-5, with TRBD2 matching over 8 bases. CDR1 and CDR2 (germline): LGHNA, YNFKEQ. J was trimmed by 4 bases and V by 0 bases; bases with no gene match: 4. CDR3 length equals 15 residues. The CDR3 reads CASSQDLAGGETQYF. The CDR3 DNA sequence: TGTGCCAGCAGCCAAGATCTTGCGGGGGGAGAGACCCAGTACTTC.

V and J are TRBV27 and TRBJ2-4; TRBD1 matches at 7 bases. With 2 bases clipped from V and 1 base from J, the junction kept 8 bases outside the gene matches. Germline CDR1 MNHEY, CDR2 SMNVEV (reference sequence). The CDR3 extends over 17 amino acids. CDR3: CASSLMSGGVAKNIQYF. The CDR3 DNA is TGTGCCAGCAGTTTAATGTCAGGGGGAGTTGCCAAAAACATTCAGTACTTC.

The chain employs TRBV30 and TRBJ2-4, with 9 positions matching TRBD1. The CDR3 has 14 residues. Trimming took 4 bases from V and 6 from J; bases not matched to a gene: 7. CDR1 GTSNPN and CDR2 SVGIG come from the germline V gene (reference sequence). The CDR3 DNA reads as TGTGCCTGGACCCCACAGGGGGCGAGAAACATTCAGTACTTC. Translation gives CAWTPQGARNIQYF.

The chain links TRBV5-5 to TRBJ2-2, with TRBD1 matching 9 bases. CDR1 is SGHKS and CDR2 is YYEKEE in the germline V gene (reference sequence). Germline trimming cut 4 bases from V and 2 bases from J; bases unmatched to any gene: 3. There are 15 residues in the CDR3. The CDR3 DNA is TGTGCCAGCAGCCGACAGGGGGGAAACACCGGGGAGCTGTTTTTT. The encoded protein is CASSRQGGNTGELFF.

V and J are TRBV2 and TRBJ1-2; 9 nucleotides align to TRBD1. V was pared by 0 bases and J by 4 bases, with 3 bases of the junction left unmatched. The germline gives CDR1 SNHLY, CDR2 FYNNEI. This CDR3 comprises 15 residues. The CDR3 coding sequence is TGTGCCAGCAGTGAAGCGACAGGGGGGGTCTATGGCTACACCTTC. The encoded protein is CASSEATGGVYGYTF.

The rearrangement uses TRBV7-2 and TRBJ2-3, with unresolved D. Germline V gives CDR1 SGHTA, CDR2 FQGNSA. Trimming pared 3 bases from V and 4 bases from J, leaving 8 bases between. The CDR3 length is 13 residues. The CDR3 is CASSFQASDTQYF. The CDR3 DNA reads TGTGCCAGCAGCTTTCAGGCTTCAGATACGCAGTATTTT.

The CDR3 DNA follows: TGTGCCAGCCACATGGGGGGTCGAACTGAAGCTTTCTTT. It codes for CASHMGGRTEAFF. The chain couples TRBV6-5 to TRBJ1-1; weak D call: TRBD1 (5 bases). This CDR3 has 13 residues. Germline CDR1 MNHEY, CDR2 SVGAGI. The V and J ends lost 8 bases and 5 bases respectively, with 15 bases between them.

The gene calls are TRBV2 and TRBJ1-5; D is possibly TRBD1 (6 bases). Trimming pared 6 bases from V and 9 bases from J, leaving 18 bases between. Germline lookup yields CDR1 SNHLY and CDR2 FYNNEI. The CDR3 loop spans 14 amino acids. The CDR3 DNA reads TGTGCCAGCAGGAAGGACAGCTTCCTAGGGCCCCAGCATTTT. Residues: CASRKDSFLGPQHF.

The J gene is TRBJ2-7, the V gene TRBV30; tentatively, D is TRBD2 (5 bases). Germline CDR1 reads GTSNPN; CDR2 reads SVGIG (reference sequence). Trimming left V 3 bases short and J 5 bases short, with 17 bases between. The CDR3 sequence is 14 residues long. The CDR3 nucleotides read TGTGCCTGGAGATTTGGTACGGGGTTCGACGAGCAGTACTTC. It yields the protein CAWRFGTGFDEQYF.

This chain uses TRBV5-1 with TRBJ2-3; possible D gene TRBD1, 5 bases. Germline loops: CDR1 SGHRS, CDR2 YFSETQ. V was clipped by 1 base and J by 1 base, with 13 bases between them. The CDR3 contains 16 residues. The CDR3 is CASSLSVGPGTDTQYF. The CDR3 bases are TGCGCCAGCAGCTTGAGTGTGGGGCCTGGCACAGATACGCAGTATTTT.

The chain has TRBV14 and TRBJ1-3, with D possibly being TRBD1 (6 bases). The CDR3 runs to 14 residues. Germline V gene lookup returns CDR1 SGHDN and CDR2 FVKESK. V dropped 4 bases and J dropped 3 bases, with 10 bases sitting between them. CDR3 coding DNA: TGTGCCAGCAGCCCGACCAGGGGTGGAAACACCATATATTTT. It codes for CASSPTRGGNTIYF.

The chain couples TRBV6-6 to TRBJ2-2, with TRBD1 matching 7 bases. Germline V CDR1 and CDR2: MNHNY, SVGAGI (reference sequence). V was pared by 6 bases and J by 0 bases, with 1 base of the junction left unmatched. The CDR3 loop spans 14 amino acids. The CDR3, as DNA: TGTGCCAGCAGCGGACAGGCGAACACCGGGGAGCTGTTTTTT. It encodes CASSGQANTGELFF.

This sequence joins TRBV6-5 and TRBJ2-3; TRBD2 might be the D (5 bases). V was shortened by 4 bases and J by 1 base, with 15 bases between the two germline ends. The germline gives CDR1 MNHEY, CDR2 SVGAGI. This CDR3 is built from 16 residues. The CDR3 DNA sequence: TGTGCCAGCAGTTCCTTACTAGGAGTCGGCACAGATACGCAGTATTTT. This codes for CASSSLLGVGTDTQYF.

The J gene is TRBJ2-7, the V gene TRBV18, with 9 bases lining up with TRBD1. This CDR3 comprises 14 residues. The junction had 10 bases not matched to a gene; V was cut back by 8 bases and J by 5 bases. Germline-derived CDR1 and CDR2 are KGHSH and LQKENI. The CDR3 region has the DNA TGTGCCAGCGCGCCGGGACAGGGTCCCCACGAGCAGTACTTC. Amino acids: CASAPGQGPHEQYF.

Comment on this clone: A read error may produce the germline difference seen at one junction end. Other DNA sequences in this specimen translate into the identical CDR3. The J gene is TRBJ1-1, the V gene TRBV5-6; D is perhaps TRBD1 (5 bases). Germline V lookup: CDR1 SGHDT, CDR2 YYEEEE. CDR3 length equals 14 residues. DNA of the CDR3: TGTGCCAGCAGATTGGGACGAATCCAGGGTGAAGCTTTCTTT. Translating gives CASRLGRIQGEAFF.